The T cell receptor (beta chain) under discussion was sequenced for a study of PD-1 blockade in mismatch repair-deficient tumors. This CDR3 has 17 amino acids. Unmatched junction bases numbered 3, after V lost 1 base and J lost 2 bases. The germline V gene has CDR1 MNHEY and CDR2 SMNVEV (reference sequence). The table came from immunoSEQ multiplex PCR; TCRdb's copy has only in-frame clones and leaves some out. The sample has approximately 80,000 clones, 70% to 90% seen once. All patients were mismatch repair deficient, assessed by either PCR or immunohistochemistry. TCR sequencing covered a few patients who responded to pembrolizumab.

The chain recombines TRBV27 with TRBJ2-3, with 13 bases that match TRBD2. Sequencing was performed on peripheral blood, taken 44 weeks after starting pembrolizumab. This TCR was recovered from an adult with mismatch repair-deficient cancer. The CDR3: CASSLLGLAGPTDTQYF. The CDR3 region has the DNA TGTGCCAGCAGTTTATTGGGACTAGCGGGACCCACAGATACGCAGTATTTT.